Following are 29 T cell receptor beta chains from one sample sequenced in a study of blood T cell repertoires in COVID-19. Method: immunoSEQ multiplex PCR; TCRdb's copy keeps in-frame clones and lacks some. The sample lists more than 80,000 clones, about 64% occurring once. Sequences were obtained from peripheral blood. Receptors originate from a human donor with acute or convalescent COVID-19. The donor label of this sample is uncertain.

This clone was counted only a few times. The V and J genes are TRBV28 and TRBJ1-5; 8 positions agree with TRBD1. The CDR3 has 13 amino acids. V lost 8 bases to trimming and J lost 6 bases; unmatched junction nucleotides: 6. Germline CDR1 and CDR2: MDHEN and SYDVKM. CDR3 in DNA: TGTGCCAGCTCCGACAGGGGCGGTCAGCCCCAGCATTTT. It yields the protein CASSDRGGQPQHF.

V and J are TRBV24-1 and TRBJ2-3, with D perhaps matching TRBD1 (6 bases). Trimming removed 4 bases from V and 5 bases from J, with 21 bases in between. The V gene's germline CDR1 is KGHDR and CDR2 SFDVKD. The CDR3 spans 17 residues. CDR3 in DNA: TGTGCCACCAGTGACTTTTTAGGAAGAGGGGGTGTAGATACGCAGTATTTT. Residues: CATSDFLGRGGVDTQYF.

V gene TRBV5-1 combines with J gene TRBJ1-2; D is unclear. Germline V gene lookup returns CDR1 SGHRS and CDR2 YFSETQ. CDR3 size: 12 residues. Deletions cut 2 bases from V and 8 bases from J, with 10 bases between. The DNA of the CDR3 is TGCGCCAGCAGCTTCTCGACGGGGGGCTACACCTTC. It translates to CASSFSTGGYTF. The full variable domain, completed using reference TRBV5-1 and TRBJ1-2, is KAGVTQTPRYLIKTRGQQVTLSCSPISGHRSVSWYQQTPGQGLQFLFEYFSETQRNKGNFPGRFSGRQFSNSRSEMNVSTLELGDSALYLCASSFSTGGYTFGSGTRLTVV.

The sample holds one count of this clone. This chain uses TRBV24-1 with TRBJ2-7, with D maybe TRBD2 (6 bases). Germline CDR1 and CDR2: KGHDR and SFDVKD. This CDR3 has 16 residues. Trimming removed 2 bases at V and 6 bases at J, with 19 bases between. CDR3 DNA sequence: TGTGCCACCAGTGATTCCCGAACCCCGTTGGAGGGCGAGCAGTACTTC. This codes for CATSDSRTPLEGEQYF.

V and J are TRBV18 and TRBJ1-2; D is uncertain. The CDR3 is 13 residues long. The V gene's germline CDR1 is KGHSH and CDR2 LQKENI. V gave up 2 bases and J gave up 3 bases, with 7 bases separating them. In DNA, the CDR3 is TGTGCCAGCTCACCAGGAGGATACTATGGCTACACCTTC. Its translation is CASSPGGYYGYTF.

The J gene is TRBJ2-4, the V gene TRBV25-1, with D unclear. The V and J ends lost 3 bases and 10 bases respectively, with 13 bases between them. Germline-derived CDR1 and CDR2 are MGHDK and SYGVNS. The CDR3 runs to 13 residues. This CDR3 reads CASSDSILAIQYF. The CDR3 DNA reads TGTGCCAGCAGTGATTCCATTTTGGCAATTCAGTACTTC.

This chain links TRBV28 with TRBJ1-6, with 8 bases matching TRBD1. Unmatched junction bases numbered 5, after V lost 5 bases and J lost 8 bases. CDR3 length: 14 residues. CDR1 and CDR2 from the germline V gene are MDHEN and SYDVKM. The CDR3 reads CASSPDRGDSPLHF. The DNA of the CDR3 is TGTGCCAGCAGTCCCGACAGGGGAGATTCACCCCTCCACTTT.

The chain carries TRBV2 and TRBJ2-4, with D possibly being TRBD1 (6 bases). Trimming removed 6 bases at V and 8 bases at J, with 8 bases between. There are 11 residues in the CDR3. Germline loops: CDR1 SNHLY, CDR2 FYNNEI. CDR3 nucleotide sequence: TGTGCCAGCAGCAACAGGGACATTCAGTACTTC. This translates into CASSNRDIQYF.

The chain carries TRBV7-2 and TRBJ1-2; TRBD1 agrees at 8 bases. Trimming cost V 5 bases and J 8 bases; bases outside gene matches: 7. Germline CDR1 is SGHTA and CDR2 is FQGNSA. This CDR3 contains 13 residues. CDR3 nucleotide sequence: TGTGCCAGCAGCAAGGACAGGGTCGGCGGCTACACCTTC. Its protein is CASSKDRVGGYTF.

The chain recombines TRBV5-1 with TRBJ2-2, with 8 bases lining up with TRBD1. J gave up 2 bases and V 4 bases, and 16 bases lay outside the gene matches. Per germline, CDR1 SGHRS and CDR2 YFSETQ. There are 19 residues in the CDR3. The CDR3 loop is CASSLGLTGDLANTGELFF. CDR3 nucleotide sequence: TGCGCCAGCAGCCTAGGGTTGACAGGGGATTTGGCTAACACCGGGGAGCTGTTTTTT. Together with reference TRBV5-1 and TRBJ2-2, the CDR3 gives the full variable domain: KAGVTQTPRYLIKTRGQQVTLSCSPISGHRSVSWYQQTPGQGLQFLFEYFSETQRNKGNFPGRFSGRQFSNSRSEMNVSTLELGDSALYLCASSLGLTGDLANTGELFFGEGSRLTVL.

This clone was seen a handful of times. The chain employs TRBV30 and TRBJ1-5; 7 bases align to TRBD1. The trim removed 0 bases at V and 10 bases at J, leaving 12 bases unmatched. CDR3 length equals 15 residues. Looked up from germline, CDR1 is GTSNPN and CDR2 is SVGIG (reference sequence). The CDR3 here is CAWSVRQGIISPQHF. For the CDR3, the DNA is TGTGCCTGGAGTGTAAGACAGGGTATAATCAGCCCCCAGCATTTT.

CDR3 region: CASSRPGYGTDTQYF. The CDR3 DNA is TGTGCCAGCAGCCGCCCGGGGTACGGCACAGATACGCAGTATTTT. The chain uses TRBV6-5 and TRBJ2-3, with TRBD2 as a possible D gene (5 bases). The CDR3 consists of 15 residues. Looked up from germline, CDR1 is MNHEY and CDR2 is SVGAGI. The V end lost 6 bases, the J end lost 1 base, and 14 bases lay between the germline ends.

This clone was counted a few times. The chain links TRBV11-2 to TRBJ2-5, with D possibly being TRBD2 (6 bases). V was clipped by 5 bases and J by 3 bases, with 13 bases between them. This CDR3 has 14 residues. Looked up from germline, CDR1 is SGHAT and CDR2 is FQNNGV. CDR3 DNA sequence: TGTGCCAGCAGCCGCCTATGGGGGGAAGAGACCCAGTACTTC. Protein sequence: CASSRLWGEETQYF.

This chain connects TRBV10-2 to TRBJ1-2, with unresolved D. The CDR3 extends over 12 amino acids. V dropped 7 bases and J dropped 5 bases, with 11 bases sitting between them. CDR1 and CDR2 (germline): WSHSY, SAAADI. The CDR3 DNA follows: TGCGCCAGCATGACTGACTCATATGGCTACACCTTC. Amino acids: CASMTDSYGYTF.

The CDR3 bases are TGTGCCAGCAGTACGAGCGGCAATGAGCAGTTCTTC. As protein: CASSTSGNEQFF. The chain carries TRBV27 and TRBJ2-1, with D possibly being TRBD2 (5 bases). Germline lookup yields CDR1 MNHEY and CDR2 SMNVEV (reference sequence). Deletions cut 5 bases from V and 6 bases from J, with 8 bases between. The CDR3 has 12 residues.

This clone was recorded once. The chain uses TRBV6-5 and TRBJ2-2; the match to TRBD2 covers 7 bases. The CDR3 consists of 15 residues. Looked up from germline, CDR1 is MNHEY and CDR2 is SVGAGI. V lost 6 bases and J lost 6; bases outside the gene matches: 10. The CDR3 loop reads CASRKAPGGAGELFF. The CDR3 nucleotides are TGTGCCAGCAGAAAGGCCCCGGGGGGTGCCGGGGAGCTGTTTTTT.

The chain uses TRBV10-1 and TRBJ2-1; 10 bases agree with TRBD1. The CDR3 has 16 amino acids. Germline CDR1 reads WNHNN; CDR2 reads SYGVQD (reference sequence). With V trimmed by 3 bases and J by 5 bases, 7 bases remained unmatched. CDR3 amino acids: CASSEFIGTGDNEQFF. As DNA, the CDR3 is TGCGCCAGCAGTGAATTTATCGGGACAGGGGACAATGAGCAGTTCTTC.

CDR3 in DNA: TGTGCCAGCAGCGAAGGTGGGTTCCCTTTGGGCGACATTCAGTACTTC. Protein sequence: CASSEGGFPLGDIQYF. The chain carries TRBV3-1 (or the pseudogene TRBV3-2) and TRBJ2-4; D is ambiguous. Germline V gene lookup returns CDR1 LGHDT and CDR2 YNNKEL (reference sequence). The CDR3 totals 16 residues. Trimming removed 5 bases at V and 8 bases at J, with 22 bases between.

The rearrangement uses TRBV4-2 and TRBJ2-1, with 10 bases lining up with TRBD1. CDR3 size: 17 residues. From germline, CDR1 is LGHNA and CDR2 YNFKEQ. Germline trimming cut 1 base from V and 8 bases from J; bases unmatched to any gene: 11. The CDR3 DNA follows: TGTGCCAGCAGCCAAGTGTTGGGACAGGGGCCGGAGGATGAGCAGTTCTTC. Its protein product is CASSQVLGQGPEDEQFF.

In this sample, this clone turned up a few times. The chain has TRBV2 and TRBJ2-4; D remains unclear. The V and J ends lost 4 bases and 6 bases respectively, with 10 bases between them. The CDR3 contains 13 residues. Germline lookup yields CDR1 SNHLY and CDR2 FYNNEI. DNA for the CDR3: TGTGCCAGCAGTGCGGTCTCGGGAAACATTCAGTACTTC. It specifies CASSAVSGNIQYF.

The chain uses TRBV18 and TRBJ2-6, with 7 bases that match TRBD2. Germline-derived CDR1 and CDR2 are KGHSH and LQKENI. This CDR3 has 17 residues. Trimming took 4 bases from V and 0 from J; bases not matched to a gene: 6. This CDR3 reads CASSLTRGDSGANVLTF. DNA of the CDR3: TGTGCCAGCTCACTTACACGGGGGGACTCTGGGGCCAACGTCCTGACTTTC.

CDR3 amino acids: CASSLGGATDTQYF. The CDR3 DNA sequence: TGTGCCAGCAGTTTGGGGGGGGCCACAGATACGCAGTATTTT. The gene calls are TRBV28 and TRBJ2-3, with D perhaps TRBD2 (7 bases). CDR3 length equals 14 residues. V lost 3 bases, J lost 2 bases, and 9 bases lay in between. CDR1 is MDHEN, CDR2 SYDVKM, per germline.

This sequence joins TRBV7-8 and TRBJ1-5; possible D gene TRBD1, 6 bases. V was pared by 6 bases and J by 6 bases, with 18 bases between. CDR1 is SGHVS, CDR2 FQNEAQ, per germline. CDR3 length: 15 residues. CDR3 region: CASSPLGGRIQPQHF. In nucleotides, the CDR3 is TGTGCCAGCAGTCCCCTGGGGGGGCGGATTCAGCCCCAGCATTTT.

The rearrangement links TRBV7-3 to TRBJ2-7, with D perhaps TRBD1 (6 bases). CDR1 is SGHTA and CDR2 is FQGTGA in the germline V gene. This CDR3 contains 11 residues. V was shortened by 6 bases and J by 7 bases, with 10 bases between the two germline ends. CDR3 sequence (DNA): TGTGCCAGCAGTTCCGGGACAGAGCAGTACTTC. Its protein is CASSSGTEQYF.

This clone occurred a few times. The chain uses TRBV5-1 and TRBJ1-6; 9 bases map to TRBD1. CDR1 SGHRS and CDR2 YFSETQ come from the germline V gene. This CDR3 is built from 16 residues. V shed 4 bases, J shed 8 bases, and the junction held 10 bases outside the gene matches. The CDR3 DNA follows: TGCGCCAGCAGCCTGAGAGGGACAGGGCCTTATTCACCCCTCCACTTT. Translated, it gives CASSLRGTGPYSPLHF.

This rearrangement joins TRBV30 to TRBJ1-2; D is ambiguous. Trimming took off 0 bases at V and 5 bases at J, with 7 bases between the two ends. CDR1 and CDR2 (germline): GTSNPN, SVGIG (reference sequence). This CDR3 has 12 amino acids. The CDR3 coding sequence is TGTGCCTGGAGTGTAACGGGGTATGGCTACACCTTC. It codes for CAWSVTGYGYTF.

This CDR3 reads CASSYSAPFSGNTIYF. As DNA, the CDR3 is TGTGCCAGCAGTTACTCGGCCCCATTCTCTGGAAACACCATATATTTT. This chain connects TRBV6-6 to TRBJ1-3; the D is unclear. The length of the CDR3 is 16 residues. Germline V gene sequence: CDR1 MNHNY, CDR2 SVGAGI (reference sequence). Trimming left V 0 bases short and J 0 bases short, with 9 bases between.

This clone turned up a few times. The chain carries TRBV10-2 and TRBJ1-2, with unresolved D. Germline V CDR1 and CDR2: WSHSY, SAAADI. V was pared by 6 bases and J by 3 bases, with 8 bases between. CDR3 size: 12 residues. Written as DNA, the CDR3 is TGCGCCAGCAGCCGAGATGACTATGGCTACACCTTC. This gives the protein CASSRDDYGYTF.

The rearrangement uses TRBV29-1 and TRBJ2-7; 7 bases align to TRBD1. V gave up 5 bases and J gave up 3 bases; unmatched junction bases: 7. Germline V gene sequence: CDR1 SQVTM, CDR2 ANQGSEA. The CDR3 spans 13 residues. As DNA, the CDR3 is TGCAGCGTTTTAATGCCAGGGGGCTACGAGCAGTACGTC. The encoded protein is CSVLMPGGYEQYV.